These 20 T cell receptor beta chains share one sample of origin, sequenced in a study of CD8+CD57+ T cells in acquired aplastic anemia. All patients picked for sequencing had shown, by flow cytometry, an expansion of CD8+CD57+ cells. Profiles of TCR beta VDJ and CDR3 were generated from a genomic DNA template. MiXCR was run by TCRdb on the reads, yielding one entry per CDR3 protein. The sample lists more than 150,000 distinct CDR3 sequences; around half were seen once. Sequenced: sorted CD4+, CD8+, or CD8+CD57+ T cells (not recorded which) from PBMCs. All receptors derive from a human donor with aplastic anemia.

This clonotype has ten or more counts. V and J are TRBV14 and TRBJ2-4; D perhaps matches TRBD2 (6 bases). The germline gives CDR1 SGHDN, CDR2 FVKESK. V lost 4 bases to trimming and J lost 6 bases, with 13 bases between them. The CDR3 spans 14 residues. The DNA for the CDR3 is TGTGCCAGCAGCCGTTTGGGGGGTGCAAACATTCAGTACTTC. It translates to CASSRLGGANIQYF.

This clonotype was detected many times. The chain links TRBV20-1 to TRBJ1-5; D possibly corresponds to TRBD1 (6 bases). This CDR3 has 13 residues. Deletions cut 3 bases from V and 3 bases from J, with 9 bases between. CDR1 and CDR2 (germline): DFQATT, SNEGSKA (reference sequence). CDR3 loop: CSARGQVNQPQHF. The DNA of the CDR3 is TGCAGTGCTAGGGGACAAGTCAATCAGCCCCAGCATTTT.

This clonotype was observed many times. This sequence joins TRBV5-5 and TRBJ1-2; D is possibly TRBD1 (5 bases). Germline V gene data show CDR1 as SGHKS and CDR2 as YYEKEE (reference sequence). V was shortened by 0 bases and J by 7 bases, with 7 bases between the two germline ends. This CDR3 contains 12 residues. This chain's CDR3 is CASSLAGTGYTF. In DNA, the CDR3 is TGTGCCAGCAGCTTGGCAGGGACTGGCTACACCTTC. Using reference TRBV5-5 and TRBJ1-2 for the parts outside the CDR3, the full variable domain is DAGVTQSPTHLIKTRGQQVTLRCSPISGHKSVSWYQQVLGQGPQFIFQYYEKEERGRGNFPDRFSARQFPNYSSELNVNALLLGDSALYLCASSLAGTGYTFGSGTRLTVV.

This chain uses TRBV25-1 with TRBJ1-3; 9 positions agree with TRBD1. Germline lookup yields CDR1 MGHDK and CDR2 SYGVNS. V shed 2 bases, J shed 3 bases, and the junction held 17 bases outside the gene matches. The CDR3 sequence is 20 residues long. CDR3 nucleotides: TGTGCCAGCAGTGAACGGGACAGGGACATCACCTCATTAGGTGGAAACACCATATATTTT. It specifies CASSERDRDITSLGGNTIYF.

Many counts were recorded for this clonotype. V is TRBV7-2 and J is TRBJ2-7; possible D gene TRBD1, 6 bases. The V end was cut by 0 bases, the J end by 0 bases, with 9 bases between. The CDR3 loop spans 15 amino acids. CDR1 SGHTA and CDR2 FQGNSA come from the germline V gene. This chain's CDR3 is CASSLAAGVSYEQYF. CDR3 in DNA: TGTGCCAGCAGCTTAGCTGCAGGGGTCTCCTACGAGCAGTACTTC.

This clonotype was observed at least ten times. The V call is TRBV7-8, the J call TRBJ1-1; unclear D gene. CDR3 length: 13 amino acids. Looked up from germline, CDR1 is SGHVS and CDR2 is FQNEAQ. Trimming removed 5 bases at V and 4 bases at J, with 11 bases between. CDR3 coding DNA: TGTGCCAGCAGCCCCCTTTTGGGCACTGAAGCTTTCTTT. It translates to CASSPLLGTEAFF. The variable domain in full, completed from reference TRBV7-8 and TRBJ1-1, reads GAGVSQSPRYKVAKRGQDVALRCDPISGHVSLFWYQQALGQGPEFLTYFQNEAQLDKSGLPSDRFFAERPEGSVSTLKIQRTQQEDSAVYLCASSPLLGTEAFFGQGTRLTVV.

The chain recombines TRBV10-3 with TRBJ2-6; D is uncertain. Deletions cut 7 bases from V and 2 bases from J, with 15 bases between. CDR1 is ENHRY, CDR2 SYGVKD, per germline. The CDR3 is 16 amino acids. CDR3 residues: CAITDSVIAGANVLTF. The CDR3 DNA is TGTGCCATCACCGACTCCGTGATTGCTGGGGCCAACGTCCTGACTTTC.

The gene calls are TRBV27 and TRBJ1-5; 9 bases agree with TRBD1. The V gene's germline CDR1 is MNHEY and CDR2 SMNVEV (reference sequence). After removal of 4 bases from V and 7 bases from J, the junction contained 8 bases not matched to a gene. The CDR3 covers 15 residues. CDR3 DNA: TGTGCCAGCAGTTCCAAACAGGGGGCCGGGCAGCCCCAGCATTTT. Translating it yields CASSSKQGAGQPQHF.

As concerns this clonotype: With a much larger clone just one base away, this may be a read error. The chain joins TRBV10-1 to TRBJ2-7; D uncertain. The CDR3 has 14 residues. V was pared by 8 bases and J by 5 bases, with 19 bases between. Germline lookup yields CDR1 WNHNN and CDR2 SYGVQD (reference sequence). DNA for the CDR3: TGCGCCAGCGGCTTGGTCGGGTCTGAGAACGAGCAGTACTTC. Its protein is CASGLVGSENEQYF.

The chain couples TRBV29-1 to TRBJ2-5; 7 nucleotides align to TRBD1. The J call may be wrong; the DNA end is better matched by TRBJ2-7. The germline V gene encodes CDR1 SQVTM and CDR2 ANQGSEA. CDR3 length equals 13 residues. CDR3 sequence: CSVDGGQASEQYF. CDR3 nucleotides: TGCAGCGTTGATGGAGGACAGGCCTCCGAGCAGTACTTC.

V gene TRBV29-1 combines with J gene TRBJ1-1, with D uncertain. V lost 4 bases and J lost 4, with 13 bases in between. The CDR3 spans 13 residues. The germline gives CDR1 SQVTM, CDR2 ANQGSEA. The CDR3 region has the DNA TGCAGCGTTGGCGGGAGAAGGAGCACTGAAGCTTTCTTT. Its translation: CSVGGRRSTEAFF.

This clonotype showed up many times. This sequence may be a read error, since a much larger clone differs from it by one base. The rearrangement links TRBV2 to TRBJ2-5; a weak D match, TRBD2 (6 bases). CDR1 is SNHLY, CDR2 FYNNEI, per germline. CDR3 length: 13 residues. Trimming removed 8 bases from V and 9 bases from J, with 19 bases in between. The CDR3 sequence: CASCRVVGEAQYF. DNA of the CDR3: TGTGCCAGCTGCAGGGTGGTCGGGGAGGCCCAGTACTTC.

The genes are TRBV2 and TRBJ1-1; D is unresolved. The germline V and J ends were trimmed by 3 bases and 4 bases, with 6 bases remaining between them. The germline V gene has CDR1 SNHLY and CDR2 FYNNEI. The CDR3 runs to 12 residues. The CDR3 region is CASSDVLTEAFF. Written as DNA, the CDR3 is TGTGCCAGCAGTGATGTCCTCACTGAAGCTTTCTTT.

The rearrangement joins TRBV11-1 to TRBJ1-2; 9 nucleotides line up with TRBD1. The CDR3 sequence is 16 residues long. CDR1 and CDR2 from the germline V gene are SGHAT and FQDESV (reference sequence). After removal of 5 bases from V and 4 bases from J, the junction contained 11 bases not matched to a gene. In DNA form, the CDR3 reads TGTGCCAGCAGCCCCTTATGGACAGGGGTTCGCTATGGCTACACCTTC. Its protein is CASSPLWTGVRYGYTF.

This clonotype appeared many times. This chain joins TRBV24-1 and TRBJ2-5; the match to TRBD2 covers 7 bases. The CDR3 sequence is 14 residues long. The J segment lost 4 bases and the V segment lost 4 bases, leaving 5 bases of the junction unmatched. Germline V gives CDR1 KGHDR, CDR2 SFDVKD. CDR3 in amino acids: CATSESGLGETQYF. CDR3 nucleotides: TGTGCCACCAGTGAGTCAGGACTAGGAGAGACCCAGTACTTC.

This rearrangement joins TRBV19 to TRBJ2-3; D unclear. The CDR3 sequence is 14 residues long. V was cut by 3 bases and J by 0 bases, with 7 bases left in between. Germline loops: CDR1 LNHDA, CDR2 SQIVND (reference sequence). CDR3 nucleotides: TGTGCCAGTAGTATGCCAAAGAGCACAGATACGCAGTATTTT. It is translated as CASSMPKSTDTQYF.

The chain carries TRBV6-5 and TRBJ2-7; 7 bases match TRBD2. The CDR3 totals 15 residues. V shed 1 base, J shed 0 bases, and the junction held 3 bases outside the gene matches. Germline V lookup: CDR1 MNHEY, CDR2 SVGAGI. The CDR3 DNA reads as TGTGCCAGCAGTTACTACCCGGGAGGCTCCTACGAGCAGTACTTC. It yields the protein CASSYYPGGSYEQYF.

This rearrangement joins TRBV7-7 to TRBJ2-7; D call uncertain. CDR3 length: 13 amino acids. Germline CDR1 SSHAT, CDR2 FNYEAQ (reference sequence). V was clipped by 2 bases and J by 1 base, with 6 bases between them. The CDR3 DNA reads TGTGCCAGCAGCTTAACGAAATCCTACGAGCAGTACTTC. Amino acid sequence: CASSLTKSYEQYF.

The V call is TRBV2, the J call TRBJ2-5; the D gene is possibly TRBD1 (6 bases). This CDR3 contains 14 residues. Germline loops: CDR1 SNHLY, CDR2 FYNNEI. Trimming took off 7 bases at V and 5 bases at J, with 17 bases between the two ends. In nucleotides, the CDR3 is TGTGCCAGCACCAATACCAGGGGTTTGGAGACCCAGTACTTC. Its translation is CASTNTRGLETQYF.

This clonotype was observed at least ten times. V usage is TRBV7-2 and J usage is TRBJ2-5; D gene unclear. The CDR3 runs 12 residues. Trimming removed 3 bases at V and 5 bases at J, with 7 bases between. CDR1 is SGHTA, CDR2 FQGNSA, per germline. Here the CDR3 DNA reads TGTGCCAGCAGCTTTGAGAGGGAGACCCAGTACTTC. Its protein is CASSFERETQYF.